This T cell receptor beta chain came from a study of T cells after yellow fever vaccination. Study results and limitations: Contaminating bulk clonotypes could be abundant in FACS-sorted repertoires.

It was through 5'RACE template switching that TCR cDNA was made, with a universal primer site and UMIs added. Each CDR3 protein is one row after TCRdb ran MiXCR on the 5' RACE reads. The data show some 500,000 distinct CDR3 sequences, 13% seen once. This clonotype was detected a few times. Its target is unknown. This CDR3 spans 16 amino acids. V gave up 0 bases and J gave up 1 base, with 11 bases separating them. The germline V gene has CDR1 LGHNA and CDR2 YNFKEQ. The clonotype originates from a man in his thirties or forties who received the YFV17D yellow fever vaccine. The chain employs TRBV4-2 and TRBJ2-3; D ambiguous. The sequencing here drew on PBMCs, taken on the day of the yellow fever booster vaccination. The CDR3 protein is CASSQDFLVRTDTQYF. For the CDR3, the DNA is TGTGCCAGCAGCCAAGATTTCTTAGTGCGCACAGATACGCAGTATTTT.